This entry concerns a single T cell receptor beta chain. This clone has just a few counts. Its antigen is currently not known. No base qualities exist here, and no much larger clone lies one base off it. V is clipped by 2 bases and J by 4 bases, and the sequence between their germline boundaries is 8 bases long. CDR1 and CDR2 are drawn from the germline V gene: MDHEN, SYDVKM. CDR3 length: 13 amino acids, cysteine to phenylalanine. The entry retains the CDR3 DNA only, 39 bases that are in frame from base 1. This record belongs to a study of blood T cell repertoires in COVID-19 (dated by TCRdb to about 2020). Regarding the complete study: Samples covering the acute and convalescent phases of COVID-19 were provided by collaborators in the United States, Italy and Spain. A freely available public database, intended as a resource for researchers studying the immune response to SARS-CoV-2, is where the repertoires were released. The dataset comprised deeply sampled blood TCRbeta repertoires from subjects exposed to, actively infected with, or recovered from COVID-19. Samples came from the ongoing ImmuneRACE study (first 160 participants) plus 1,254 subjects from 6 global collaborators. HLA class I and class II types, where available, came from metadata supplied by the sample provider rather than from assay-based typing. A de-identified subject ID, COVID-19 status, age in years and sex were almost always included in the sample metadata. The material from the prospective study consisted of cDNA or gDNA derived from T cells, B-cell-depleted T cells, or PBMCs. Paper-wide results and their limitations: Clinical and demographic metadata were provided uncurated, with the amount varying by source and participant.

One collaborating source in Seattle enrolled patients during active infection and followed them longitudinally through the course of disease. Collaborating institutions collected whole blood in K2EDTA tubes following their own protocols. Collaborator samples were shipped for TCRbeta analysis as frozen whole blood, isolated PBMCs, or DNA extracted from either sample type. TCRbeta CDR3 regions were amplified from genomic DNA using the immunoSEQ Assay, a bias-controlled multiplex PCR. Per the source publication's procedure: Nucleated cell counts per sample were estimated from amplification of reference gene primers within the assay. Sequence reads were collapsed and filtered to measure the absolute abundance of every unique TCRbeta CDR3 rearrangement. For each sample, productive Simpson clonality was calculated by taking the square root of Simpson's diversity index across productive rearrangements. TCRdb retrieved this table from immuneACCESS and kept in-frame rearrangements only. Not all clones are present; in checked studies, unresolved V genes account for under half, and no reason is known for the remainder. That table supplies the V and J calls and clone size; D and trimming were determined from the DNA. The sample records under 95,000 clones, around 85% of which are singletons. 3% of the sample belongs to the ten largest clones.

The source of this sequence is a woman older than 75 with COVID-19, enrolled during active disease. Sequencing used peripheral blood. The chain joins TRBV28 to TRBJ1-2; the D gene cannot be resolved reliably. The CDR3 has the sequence CASSLRPLYGYTF. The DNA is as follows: TGTGCCAGCAGTTTACGTCCACTCTATGGCTACACCTTC.